The sequence of this T cell receptor (beta chain) was determined in a study of long-term antiretroviral therapy in people with HIV. At survey level, the immunoSEQ assay was run in its v3.0 version. The method was immunoSEQ multiplex PCR; TCRdb's version includes in-frame clones alone and lacks a portion of them. The sample holds about 36,000 clones, 80% seen once. There are a few counts of this clone. This sequence originates from a man aged 30-40 years with HIV. Sequencing used unsorted PBMCs, obtained 3.4 years after starting antiretroviral therapy.

The CDR3 DNA follows: TGTGCCAGCAGTGGGGGGTACACCGGGGAGCTGTTTTTT. Protein product: CASSGGYTGELFF. This chain links TRBV2 with TRBJ2-2; D might be TRBD1 or TRBD2, each matching 5 bases. This CDR3 is built from 13 residues. V shed 4 bases and J shed 3 bases, with 6 bases lying between them. Germline CDR1 SNHLY, CDR2 FYNNEI.